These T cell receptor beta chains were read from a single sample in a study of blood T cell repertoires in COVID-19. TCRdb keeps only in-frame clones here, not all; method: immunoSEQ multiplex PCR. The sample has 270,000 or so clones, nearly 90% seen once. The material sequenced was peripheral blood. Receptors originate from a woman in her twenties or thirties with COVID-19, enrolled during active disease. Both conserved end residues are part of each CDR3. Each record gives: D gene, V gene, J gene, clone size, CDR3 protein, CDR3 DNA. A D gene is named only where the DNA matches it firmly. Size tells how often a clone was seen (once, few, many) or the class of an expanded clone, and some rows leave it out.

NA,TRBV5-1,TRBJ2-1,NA,CASSLDGGGGRYNEQFF,TGCGCCAGCAGCCTAGACGGTGGAGGGGGCCGCTACAATGAGCAGTTCTTC
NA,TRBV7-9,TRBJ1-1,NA,CASSGRGMYRENTEAFF,TGTGCCAGCAGCGGGAGAGGCATGTACAGAGAGAACACTGAAGCTTTCTTT
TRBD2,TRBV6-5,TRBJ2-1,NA,CASSQTSGGHNEQFF,TGTGCCAGCAGTCAGACTAGCGGGGGGCACAATGAGCAGTTCTTC
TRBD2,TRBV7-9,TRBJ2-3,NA,CASSLGLVPGDTQYF,TGTGCCAGCAGCTTGGGACTAGTCCCCGGGGATACGCAGTATTTT
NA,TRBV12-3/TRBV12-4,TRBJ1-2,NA,CASSLGLGGGYTF,TGTGCCAGCAGTTTAGGTCTCGGAGGTGGCTACACCTTC
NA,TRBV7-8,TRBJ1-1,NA,CASSLDGTKAFF,TGTGCCAGCAGCTTAGACGGGACTAAAGCTTTCTTT
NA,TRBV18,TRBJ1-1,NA,CASSPNRKNTEAFF,TGTGCCAGCTCACCAAACAGAAAGAACACTGAAGCTTTCTTT
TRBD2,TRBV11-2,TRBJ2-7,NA,CASSSIVAGAPPYEQYF,TGTGCCAGCAGCTCAATCGTAGCGGGGGCCCCCCCCTACGAGCAGTACTTC
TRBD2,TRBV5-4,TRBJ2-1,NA,CASQSGGARGSYNEQFF,TGTGCCAGCCAAAGCGGGGGGGCCAGGGGATCCTACAATGAGCAGTTCTTC
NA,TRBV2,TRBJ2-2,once,CASRRDSGTGELFF,TGTGCCAGCAGGAGGGACAGCGGGACCGGGGAGCTGTTTTTT
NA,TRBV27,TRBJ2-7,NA,CASSLGSVLYEQYF,TGTGCCAGCAGTTTAGGTTCTGTACTCTACGAGCAGTACTTC
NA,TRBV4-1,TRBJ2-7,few,CASSRFLASSYEQYF,TGCGCCAGCAGCCGGTTCTTGGCTAGCTCCTACGAGCAGTACTTC
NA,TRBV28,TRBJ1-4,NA,CASSFALREGNPSFSF,TGTGCCAGCAGTTTTGCCCTACGTGAGGGTAACCCCTCGTTTTCCTTT
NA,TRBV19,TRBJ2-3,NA,CASQEGGREYF,TGTGCCAGTCAAGAGGGCGGACGGGAGTATTTT
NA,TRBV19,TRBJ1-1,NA,CASSVNAKRGLNTEAFF,TGTGCCAGTAGTGTCAATGCAAAAAGGGGGTTGAACACTGAAGCTTTCTTT
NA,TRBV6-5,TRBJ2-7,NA,CASSYSNPGPYEQYF,TGTGCCAGCAGTTACTCGAACCCTGGGCCCTACGAGCAGTACTTC